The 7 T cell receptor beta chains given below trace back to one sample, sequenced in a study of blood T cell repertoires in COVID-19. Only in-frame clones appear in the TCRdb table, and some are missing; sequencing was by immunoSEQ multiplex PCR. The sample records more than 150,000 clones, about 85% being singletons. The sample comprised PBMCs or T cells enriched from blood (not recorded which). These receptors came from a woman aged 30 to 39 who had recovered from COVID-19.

The CDR3: CASSNGQGSIHGYTF. DNA for the CDR3: TGTGCCAGCAGTAACGGACAGGGTAGTATCCATGGCTACACCTTC. The rearrangement links TRBV6-5 to TRBJ1-2, with 8 bases lining up with TRBD1. The CDR3 contains 15 residues. Looked up from germline, CDR1 is MNHEY and CDR2 is SVGAGI. V shed 5 bases and J 6 bases; nucleotides not matched to a gene: 11.

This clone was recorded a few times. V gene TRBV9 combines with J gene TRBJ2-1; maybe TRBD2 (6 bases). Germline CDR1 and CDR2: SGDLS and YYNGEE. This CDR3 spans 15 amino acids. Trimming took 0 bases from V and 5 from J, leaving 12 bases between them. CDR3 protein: CASSVVGGGDNEQFF. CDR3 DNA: TGTGCCAGCAGCGTAGTCGGGGGAGGCGACAATGAGCAGTTCTTC.

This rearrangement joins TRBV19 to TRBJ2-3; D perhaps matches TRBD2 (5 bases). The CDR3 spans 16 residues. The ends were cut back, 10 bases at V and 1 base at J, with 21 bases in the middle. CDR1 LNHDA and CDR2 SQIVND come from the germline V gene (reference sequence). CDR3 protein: CATLPGIDGGTDTQYF. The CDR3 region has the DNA TGTGCCACTCTCCCGGGAATCGACGGAGGCACAGATACGCAGTATTTT.

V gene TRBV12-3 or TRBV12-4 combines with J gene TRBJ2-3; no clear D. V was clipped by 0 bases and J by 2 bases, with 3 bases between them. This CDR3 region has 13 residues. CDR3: CASSLAHTDTQYF. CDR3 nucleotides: TGTGCCAGCAGTTTAGCCCACACAGATACGCAGTATTTT.

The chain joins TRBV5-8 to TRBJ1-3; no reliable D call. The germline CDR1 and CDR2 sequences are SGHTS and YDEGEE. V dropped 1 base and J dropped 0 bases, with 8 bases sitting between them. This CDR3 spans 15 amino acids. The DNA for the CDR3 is TGTGCCAGCAGCTTGTCGAAGAGCTCTGGAAACACCATATATTTT. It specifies CASSLSKSSGNTIYF.

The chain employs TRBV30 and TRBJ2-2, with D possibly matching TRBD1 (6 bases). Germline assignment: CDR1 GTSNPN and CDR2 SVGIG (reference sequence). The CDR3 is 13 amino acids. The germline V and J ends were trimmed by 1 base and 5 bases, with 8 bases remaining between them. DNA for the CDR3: TGTGCCTGGAGTGACAGGGAGACCGGGGAGCTGTTTTTT. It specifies CAWSDRETGELFF.

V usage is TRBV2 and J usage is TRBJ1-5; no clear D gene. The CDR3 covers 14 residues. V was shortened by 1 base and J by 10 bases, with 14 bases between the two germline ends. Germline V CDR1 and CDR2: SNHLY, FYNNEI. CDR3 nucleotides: TGTGCCAGCAGTGAAGAGGCCGACATCAGACCCCAGCATTTT. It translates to CASSEEADIRPQHF.